The entry below gives a single TCR beta chain sequence along with its context. This sample was taken from a study of blood T cell repertoires in COVID-19. V lost 6 bases and J lost 1, with 13 bases in between. The CDR3 contains 14 residues. Germline values: CDR1 MNHEY, CDR2 SVGAGI. This table comes from immunoSEQ multiplex PCR, and its TCRdb copy is limited to in-frame clones, with some not included. Of around 120,000 clones in the sample, around three quarters are singletons; the top ten hold around 4.1%. J is TRBJ2-7 and V is TRBV6-5; a possible D gene is TRBD1 (6 bases). The sequence was obtained from a woman of 80 years or more with acute or convalescent COVID-19. Sample: peripheral blood. CDR3 coding DNA: TGTGCCAGCAGATCCAGGGGTAGATCCTACGAGCAGTACTTC. Its protein product is CASRSRGRSYEQYF.